This T cell receptor (beta chain) was sequenced in a study of blood T cell repertoires in COVID-19. Looking at the study overall: Samples representing acute and convalescent COVID-19 were sourced from the United States, Italy and Spain. The cDNA or gDNA used as material had been derived from T cells, B-cell-depleted T cells, or PBMCs.

Measured with immunoSEQ multiplex PCR; TCRdb has only the in-frame clones, and not every one. The data show more than 300,000 clones, about 89% seen once. Participant ages covered about 18 to 89 years across 24 US areas. Germline CDR1 and CDR2: MGHRA and YSYEKL. The CDR3 sequence is 18 residues long. V shed 3 bases and J shed 1 base, with 19 bases lying between them. Sequencing used PBMCs or T cells enriched from blood (not recorded which). The chain is built from TRBV4-1 and TRBJ1-5; weak D call: TRBD1 (6 bases). This TCR derives from a woman aged 40 to 50 who had been exposed to COVID-19. The CDR3 spells CASSHPKGVGLSNQPQHF. Here the CDR3 DNA reads TGCGCCAGCAGCCATCCCAAGGGGGTAGGGTTGAGCAATCAGCCCCAGCATTTT.